The rows below give T cell receptor beta chains drawn from one sample of a study of blood T cell repertoires in COVID-19. Repertoires were generated with immunoSEQ multiplex PCR, while TCRdb's copy carries only in-frame clones and drops some. The sample records fewer than 350,000 clones, roughly 85% being singletons. Material: PBMCs or T cells enriched from blood (not recorded which). All receptors come from a woman aged 30 to 39 who had been exposed to COVID-19. The CDR3 runs from the conserved cysteine through the conserved F or W. Each record gives: V gene, D gene, J gene, CDR3 protein, CDR3 DNA. The D gene is left open where the match is weak.

TRBV29-1	-	TRBJ1-4	CSADLGANEKLFF	TGCAGCGCCGACCTCGGAGCTAATGAAAAACTGTTTTTT
TRBV30	TRBD1	TRBJ1-5	CAWSARDRTIGNQPQHF	TGTGCCTGGAGTGCTAGGGACAGGACCATAGGCAATCAGCCCCAGCATTTT
TRBV6-5	TRBD1	TRBJ1-2	CASSYLAQGDGYTF	TGTGCCAGCAGTTACTTAGCGCAGGGGGACGGCTACACCTTC
TRBV4-1	-	TRBJ1-2	CASSQVAGGYTF	TGCGCCAGCAGCCAAGTGGCGGGGGGCTACACCTTC
TRBV28	-	TRBJ2-5	CATGQQETQYF	TGTGCCACTGGACAGCAAGAGACCCAGTACTTC
TRBV3-1/TRBV3-2	TRBD2	TRBJ2-1	CASSLRTSGNEQFF	TGTGCCAGCAGCCTTAGGACTAGCGGCAATGAGCAGTTCTTC
TRBV19	TRBD1	TRBJ2-5	CASSPGTGETQYF	TGTGCCAGTAGTCCCGGGACAGGAGAGACCCAGTACTTC
TRBV4-2	-	TRBJ1-3	CASSQVGRVENTIYF	TGTGCCAGCAGCCAAGTGGGCAGGGTGGAAAACACCATATATTTT
TRBV28	TRBD2	TRBJ2-1	CASSSSSAGGRNEQFF	TGTGCCAGCAGTTCCTCTTCGGCGGGGGGCCGTAATGAGCAGTTCTTC
TRBV30	-	TRBJ1-4	CAWSVRGHAGEKLFF	TGTGCCTGGAGTGTACGTGGGCATGCAGGGGAAAAACTGTTTTTT
TRBV6-5	-	TRBJ1-1	CASGRVRTEAFF	TGTGCCAGCGGGAGGGTCCGCACTGAAGCTTTCTTT
TRBV5-1	TRBD1	TRBJ1-4	CASSQSGTGNEKLFF	TGCGCCAGCAGCCAGTCCGGGACAGGGAATGAAAAACTGTTTTTT
TRBV7-2	TRBD2	TRBJ2-5	CASSSGLAGGAETQYF	TGTGCCAGCAGTTCCGGACTAGCGGGGGGCGCAGAGACCCAGTACTTC
TRBV6-5	TRBD1	TRBJ1-2	CASSLQGGGYTF	TGTGCCAGCAGTCTACAGGGGGGAGGCTACACCTTC